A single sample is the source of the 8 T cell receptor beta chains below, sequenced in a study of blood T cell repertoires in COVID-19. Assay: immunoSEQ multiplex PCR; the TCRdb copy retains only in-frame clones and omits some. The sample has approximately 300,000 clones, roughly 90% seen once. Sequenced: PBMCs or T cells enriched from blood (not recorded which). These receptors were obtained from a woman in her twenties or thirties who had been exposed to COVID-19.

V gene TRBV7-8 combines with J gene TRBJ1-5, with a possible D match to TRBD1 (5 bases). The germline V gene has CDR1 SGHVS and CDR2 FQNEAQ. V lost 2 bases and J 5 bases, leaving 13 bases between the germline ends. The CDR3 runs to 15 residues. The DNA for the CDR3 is TGTGCCAGCAGCTTAAGGGGAGGGTGGCATCAGCCCCAGCATTTT. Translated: CASSLRGGWHQPQHF.

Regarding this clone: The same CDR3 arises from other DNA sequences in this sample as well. This CDR3 reads CASSLEGSNQPQHF. The CDR3 bases are TGTGCCAGCAGCTTGGAGGGATCCAATCAGCCCCAGCATTTT. The chain uses TRBV7-2 and TRBJ1-5, with D unresolved. The V end lost 3 bases, the J end lost 3 bases, and 9 bases lay between the germline ends. The CDR3 spans 14 residues. Germline assignment: CDR1 SGHTA and CDR2 FQGNSA.

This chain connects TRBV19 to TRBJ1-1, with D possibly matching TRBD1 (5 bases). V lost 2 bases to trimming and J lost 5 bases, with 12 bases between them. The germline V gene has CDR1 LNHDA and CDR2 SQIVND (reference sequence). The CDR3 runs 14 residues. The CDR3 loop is CASSISPGRTEAFF. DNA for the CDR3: TGTGCCAGTAGTATAAGTCCAGGGCGGACTGAAGCTTTCTTT.

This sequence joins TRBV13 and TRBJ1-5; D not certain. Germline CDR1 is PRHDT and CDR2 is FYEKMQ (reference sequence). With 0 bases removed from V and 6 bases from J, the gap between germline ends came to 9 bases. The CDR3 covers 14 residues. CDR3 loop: CASSLGGPGQPQHF. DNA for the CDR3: TGTGCCAGCAGCTTAGGTGGCCCGGGTCAGCCCCAGCATTTT.

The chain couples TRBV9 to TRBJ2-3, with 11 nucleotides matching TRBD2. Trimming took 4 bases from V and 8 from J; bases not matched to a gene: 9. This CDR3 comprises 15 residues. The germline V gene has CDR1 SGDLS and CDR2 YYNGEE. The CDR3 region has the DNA TGTGCCAGCAGCCCTACTAGCGGGGGCCAAGGTACGCAGTATTTT. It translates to CASSPTSGGQGTQYF. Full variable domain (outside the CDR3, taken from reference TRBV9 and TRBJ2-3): DSGVTQTPKHLITATGQRVTLRCSPRSGDLSVYWYQQSLDQGLQFLIQYYNGEERAKGNILERFSAQQFPDLHSELNLSSLELGDSALYFCASSPTSGGQGTQYFGPGTRLTVL.

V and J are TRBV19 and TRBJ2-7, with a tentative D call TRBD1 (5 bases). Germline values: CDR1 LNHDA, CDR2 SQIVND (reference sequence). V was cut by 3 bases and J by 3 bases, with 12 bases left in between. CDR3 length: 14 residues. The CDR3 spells CASSMQGGFYEQYF. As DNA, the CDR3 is TGTGCCAGTAGTATGCAGGGTGGATTCTACGAGCAGTACTTC.

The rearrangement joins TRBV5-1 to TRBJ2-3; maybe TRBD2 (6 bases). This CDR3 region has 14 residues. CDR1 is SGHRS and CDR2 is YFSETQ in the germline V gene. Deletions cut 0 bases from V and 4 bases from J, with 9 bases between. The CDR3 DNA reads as TGCGCCAGCAGCTTGGCTGCGGGGTCAGATACGCAGTATTTT. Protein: CASSLAAGSDTQYF.

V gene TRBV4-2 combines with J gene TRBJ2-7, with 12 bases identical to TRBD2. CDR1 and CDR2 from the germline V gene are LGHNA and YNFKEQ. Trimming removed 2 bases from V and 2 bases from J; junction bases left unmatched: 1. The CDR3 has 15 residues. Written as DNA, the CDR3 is TGTGCCAGCAGCCAACTAGCGGGGGGGGCCTACGAGCAGTACTTC. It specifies CASSQLAGGAYEQYF.